The 29 T cell receptor beta chains in this list originate from one sample, sequenced in a study of blood T cell repertoires in COVID-19. Measured with immunoSEQ multiplex PCR; TCRdb has only the in-frame clones, and not every one. The sample lists some 18,000 clones; roughly 91% were seen once. Sequencing used peripheral blood. The receptors shown here come from a human donor in a cohort sampled during active COVID-19.

The chain carries TRBV18 and TRBJ2-2; possible D gene TRBD2, 6 bases. V lost 5 bases and J 4 bases, leaving 11 bases between the germline ends. This CDR3 is 14 amino acids long. Germline-derived CDR1 and CDR2 are KGHSH and LQKENI. The CDR3 DNA reads as TGTGCCAGCTCATACGGGAGACCCACCGGGGAGCTGTTTTTT. This encodes CASSYGRPTGELFF.

The rearrangement joins TRBV27 to TRBJ1-2; tentative D call: TRBD1 (5 bases). V was shortened by 5 bases and J by 2 bases, with 15 bases between the two germline ends. CDR3 length equals 15 residues. Per germline, CDR1 MNHEY and CDR2 SMNVEV (reference sequence). The CDR3 sequence is CASSQGHAVNYGYTF. The DNA for the CDR3 is TGTGCCAGCAGTCAAGGACACGCGGTGAACTATGGCTACACCTTC.

The chain has TRBV10-3 and TRBJ1-5; 9 bases fit TRBD1. CDR3 length: 16 amino acids. The trim removed 0 bases at V and 4 bases at J, leaving 4 bases unmatched. Germline assignment: CDR1 ENHRY and CDR2 SYGVKD. CDR3 region: CAISESQQGANQPQHF. The CDR3 DNA reads TGTGCCATCAGTGAGTCCCAACAGGGGGCGAATCAGCCCCAGCATTTT.

The gene calls are TRBV6-5 and TRBJ1-1, with 11 positions matching TRBD1. Trimming cost V 6 bases and J 6 bases; bases outside gene matches: 9. The germline CDR1 and CDR2 sequences are MNHEY and SVGAGI. This CDR3 is built from 15 residues. The CDR3 spells CASSTPGQGGSEAFF. In nucleotides, the CDR3 is TGTGCCAGCAGCACCCCGGGACAGGGGGGCTCTGAAGCTTTCTTT.

This clone showed up just a few times. The chain uses TRBV7-9 and TRBJ2-3; 8 bases match TRBD2. There are 16 residues in the CDR3. J lost 4 bases, V lost 6 bases, and 12 bases had no gene match. Germline loops: CDR1 SEHNR, CDR2 FQNEAQ (reference sequence). In DNA, the CDR3 is TGTGCCAGCAGTATGGGAGCGGGAGCGTTCGCAGATACGCAGTATTTT. Protein: CASSMGAGAFADTQYF.

The chain employs TRBV2 and TRBJ2-5; D perhaps matches TRBD2 (7 bases). The CDR3 sequence is 16 residues long. The germline gives CDR1 SNHLY, CDR2 FYNNEI. The germline V and J ends were trimmed by 7 bases and 6 bases, with 24 bases remaining between them. The CDR3 here is CASTLRGGGEGKTQYF. DNA of the CDR3: TGTGCCAGCACCCTGAGGGGGGGAGGTGAGGGCAAGACCCAGTACTTC.

The chain has TRBV5-1 and TRBJ2-3, with D possibly matching TRBD1 (5 bases). The CDR3 length is 16 residues. Germline CDR1 is SGHRS and CDR2 is YFSETQ. The germline V and J ends were trimmed by 0 bases and 2 bases, with 13 bases remaining between them. CDR3 in DNA: TGCGCCAGCAGCTTGGTGGCAGGGCGACACACAGATACGCAGTATTTT. Encoded protein: CASSLVAGRHTDTQYF.

A single count supports this clone. V is TRBV5-5 and J is TRBJ1-5; a possible D gene is TRBD1 (5 bases). The CDR3 has 16 residues. The V and J ends lost 2 bases and 5 bases respectively, with 17 bases between them. Germline CDR1 and CDR2: SGHKS and YYEKEE (reference sequence). CDR3: CASSLSQGGGDQPQHF. The CDR3 DNA reads as TGTGCCAGCAGCTTAAGCCAGGGAGGAGGGGATCAGCCCCAGCATTTT.

The V and J genes are TRBV20-1 and TRBJ1-2; D is uncertain. CDR3 length equals 11 residues. Trimming pared 4 bases from V and 8 bases from J, leaving 11 bases between. The V gene's germline CDR1 is DFQATT and CDR2 SNEGSKA (reference sequence). CDR3 nucleotides: TGCAGTGCTAATCGCCCTACCGGCTACACCTTC. The encoded protein is CSANRPTGYTF.

This clone has a single count. V is TRBV6-5 and J is TRBJ2-7; 7 nucleotides agree with TRBD1. V shed 6 bases and J 1 base; nucleotides not matched to a gene: 6. CDR1 and CDR2 from the germline V gene are MNHEY and SVGAGI. The length of the CDR3 is 14 residues. The CDR3 nucleotides read TGTGCCAGCAGAGGGGACAGTGGGTCCTACGAGCAGTACTTC. This encodes CASRGDSGSYEQYF.

This chain uses TRBV19 with TRBJ1-6; 8 bases match TRBD1. CDR1 LNHDA and CDR2 SQIVND come from the germline V gene (reference sequence). The CDR3 runs to 16 residues. Trimming took 6 bases from V and 7 from J; bases not matched to a gene: 11. The CDR3 sequence is CASRRQGNAENSPLHF. In DNA, the CDR3 is TGTGCCAGTAGAAGACAGGGGAATGCCGAAAATTCACCCCTCCACTTT. Full variable domain (remainder filled in from reference TRBV19 and TRBJ1-6): DGGITQSPKYLFRKEGQNVTLSCEQNLNHDAMYWYRQDPGQGLRLIYYSQIVNDFQKGDIAEGYSVSREKKESFPLTVTSAQKNPTAFYLCASRRQGNAENSPLHFGNGTRLTVT.

V and J are TRBV7-2 and TRBJ2-3; weak D call: TRBD1 (7 bases). Germline V CDR1 and CDR2: SGHTA, FQGNSA. Trimming shortened V by 4 bases and J by 4 bases, and 15 bases separated the two germline ends. This CDR3 is 15 amino acids long. CDR3 region: CASSSETGRPDTQYF. The CDR3, as DNA: TGTGCCAGCAGCTCGGAGACAGGGAGGCCAGATACGCAGTATTTT.

This clone is a singleton in its sample. V usage is TRBV18 and J usage is TRBJ1-2; 10 bases line up with TRBD1. Trimming at V came to 4 bases and at J to 0 bases, leaving 5 bases not matched to a gene. CDR1 KGHSH and CDR2 LQKENI come from the germline V gene. The length of the CDR3 is 16 residues. DNA of the CDR3: TGTGCCAGCTCACGGACAGGGGGTGCCCCTAACTATGGCTACACCTTC. It translates to CASSRTGGAPNYGYTF.

The chain carries TRBV6-5 and TRBJ1-1; possible D gene TRBD1, 6 bases. CDR1 and CDR2 from the germline V gene are MNHEY and SVGAGI. The V end lost 6 bases, the J end lost 10 bases, and 15 bases lay between the germline ends. The CDR3 is 12 residues long. In DNA form, the CDR3 reads TGTGCCAGCAGAGGGGGAGGGGATCGAGCTTTCTTT. Its translation is CASRGGGDRAFF.

The CDR3 coding sequence is TGTGCCAGTACCCTTGAGGACAGGGTAGTAAACAATCAGCCCCAGCATTTT. Residues: CASTLEDRVVNNQPQHF. The chain uses TRBV19 and TRBJ1-5, with 8 bases matching TRBD1. V was pared by 7 bases and J by 3 bases, with 14 bases of the junction left unmatched. Germline lookup yields CDR1 LNHDA and CDR2 SQIVND (reference sequence). This CDR3 comprises 17 residues.

The chain employs TRBV10-3 and TRBJ2-7; D may be TRBD2 (5 bases). V lost 6 bases and J lost 3, with 12 bases in between. Germline CDR1 is ENHRY and CDR2 is SYGVKD. The CDR3 contains 13 residues. The chain's CDR3 is CAIREDGDYEQYF. The CDR3 nucleotides read TGTGCCATCAGGGAGGACGGGGACTACGAGCAGTACTTC.

This clone was found a few times. The J gene is TRBJ2-3, the V gene TRBV10-1; perhaps TRBD1 as D (5 bases). The CDR3 runs 15 residues. V lost 6 bases and J 1 base, leaving 14 bases between the germline ends. The germline V gene has CDR1 WNHNN and CDR2 SYGVQD (reference sequence). CDR3 DNA sequence: TGCGCCAGCAGAGACACATTACAGGGCACAGATACGCAGTATTTT. It is translated as CASRDTLQGTDTQYF.

The genes are TRBV18 and TRBJ1-2; 10 bases line up with TRBD1. CDR3 length: 17 amino acids. V lost 3 bases to trimming and J lost 3 bases; unmatched junction nucleotides: 10. The germline V gene has CDR1 KGHSH and CDR2 LQKENI. The CDR3 reads CASSPVPPGTGDYGYTF. The CDR3, as DNA: TGTGCCAGCTCACCTGTCCCCCCCGGGACAGGGGACTATGGCTACACCTTC.

J is TRBJ2-1 and V is TRBV24-1; D is undetermined. This CDR3 is built from 11 residues. From germline, CDR1 is KGHDR and CDR2 SFDVKD. V lost 0 bases and J lost 13, with 6 bases in between. CDR3 nucleotide sequence: TGTGCCACCAGTGATTTGGGGCCTCAGTTCTTC. Translated: CATSDLGPQFF.

The chain has TRBV10-3 and TRBJ1-5; 9 positions agree with TRBD1. The V gene's germline CDR1 is ENHRY and CDR2 SYGVKD. The CDR3 is 15 amino acids. Losses at the gene ends were 6 bases for V and 0 bases for J; bases not matched to a gene: 3. The CDR3 reads CAISGTGRSNQPQHF. The CDR3 coding sequence is TGTGCCATCAGCGGGACAGGGCGTAGCAATCAGCCCCAGCATTTT.

The chain has TRBV5-4 and TRBJ2-2, with D possibly TRBD2 on 6 matching bases. Between the trimmed V and J ends, which lost 2 bases and 4 bases, there was a span of 12 bases. Looked up from germline, CDR1 is SGHNT and CDR2 is YYREEE (reference sequence). CDR3 length: 15 amino acids. The CDR3 loop is CASSLGTSLTGELFF. The CDR3 DNA is TGTGCCAGCAGCTTAGGGACTTCTCTCACCGGGGAGCTGTTTTTT.

Written as DNA, the CDR3 is TGTGCTAGTGGTTCTTATCCGGGACTAGCGGAGAACACCGGGGAGCTGTTTTTT. Its translation is CASGSYPGLAENTGELFF. V is TRBV12-5 and J is TRBJ2-2; 11 bases match TRBD2. Germline V gene lookup returns CDR1 LGHNT and CDR2 FRNRAP. V gave up 4 bases and J gave up 1 base; unmatched junction bases: 8. This CDR3 region has 18 residues.

The chain uses TRBV7-9 and TRBJ1-6; D perhaps matches TRBD1 (6 bases). From germline, CDR1 is SEHNR and CDR2 FQNEAQ (reference sequence). V was pared by 5 bases and J by 7 bases, with 15 bases between. The CDR3 runs 15 residues. This CDR3 is CASSPEAQGNSPLHF. The CDR3 nucleotides read TGTGCCAGCAGCCCAGAGGCACAGGGAAATTCACCCCTCCACTTT.

This chain joins TRBV6-5 and TRBJ1-1; 8 bases fit TRBD1. Germline loops: CDR1 MNHEY, CDR2 SVGAGI. V shed 7 bases, J shed 0 bases, and the junction held 1 base outside the gene matches. The CDR3 is 13 residues long. The CDR3: CASNRGMNTEAFF. The CDR3 nucleotides are TGTGCCAGCAACAGGGGGATGAACACTGAAGCTTTCTTT.

The count of this clone is one. V is TRBV12-2 and J is TRBJ2-2; the table's D call, TRBD2, has no DNA check behind it. TRBV12-2 is a documented pseudogene. The CDR3 loop spans 23 amino acids. CDR3: CASRLNSYAGTSGTNPGTGELFF. DNA for the CDR3: TGTGCAAGTCGCTTAAACAGCTACGCCGGGACTAGCGGGACTAACCCGGGGACCGGGGAGCTGTTTTTT.

The chain employs TRBV15 and TRBJ1-5; D is unclear. CDR1 and CDR2 from the germline V gene are LNHNV and YYDKDF (reference sequence). Deletions cut 1 base from V and 5 bases from J, with 9 bases between. The CDR3 runs to 14 residues. The CDR3 is CATSRAGRDQPQHF. The CDR3 region has the DNA TGTGCCACCAGCAGAGCTGGGAGAGATCAGCCCCAGCATTTT.

The chain uses TRBV5-1 and TRBJ2-1; 7 bases fit TRBD2. The CDR3 is 17 amino acids. With V trimmed by 5 bases and J by 1 base, 12 bases remained unmatched. Germline CDR1 and CDR2: SGHRS and YFSETQ. In nucleotides, the CDR3 is TGCGCCAGCAGGATAGGGTCTCTGCGGGAGTCCTACAATGAGCAGTTCTTC. Its protein product is CASRIGSLRESYNEQFF. The full variable domain, its missing parts supplied by reference TRBV5-1 and TRBJ2-1, is KAGVTQTPRYLIKTRGQQVTLSCSPISGHRSVSWYQQTPGQGLQFLFEYFSETQRNKGNFPGRFSGRQFSNSRSEMNVSTLELGDSALYLCASRIGSLRESYNEQFFGPGTRLTVL.

This clone was seen just once. The chain carries TRBV5-1 and TRBJ2-1, with 7 nucleotides matching TRBD1. The CDR3 covers 14 residues. V gave up 0 bases and J gave up 8 bases; unmatched junction bases: 5. Germline values: CDR1 SGHRS, CDR2 YFSETQ. The CDR3, as DNA: TGCGCCAGCAGCTTGGAAGGGGGCCTCGATGAGCAGTTCTTC. This gives the protein CASSLEGGLDEQFF. Using reference TRBV5-1 and TRBJ2-1 for the parts outside the CDR3, the full variable domain is KAGVTQTPRYLIKTRGQQVTLSCSPISGHRSVSWYQQTPGQGLQFLFEYFSETQRNKGNFPGRFSGRQFSNSRSEMNVSTLELGDSALYLCASSLEGGLDEQFFGPGTRLTVL.

The chain's CDR3 is CASSHPRENTQYF. The CDR3 DNA sequence: TGTGCCAGCAGCCACCCTCGGGAGAATACGCAGTATTTT. The chain links TRBV11-1 to TRBJ2-3, with TRBD2 as a possible D gene (6 bases). V lost 5 bases and J 7 bases, leaving 13 bases between the germline ends. CDR1 is SGHAT and CDR2 is FQDESV in the germline V gene (reference sequence). The CDR3 length is 13 residues.